The 22 T cell receptor beta chains below come from one sample, sequenced in a study of Ad26.COV2.S vaccination and SARS-CoV-2 variants. This table comes from immunoSEQ multiplex PCR, and its TCRdb copy is limited to in-frame clones, with some not included. The repertoire holds hundreds of thousands of clones, with around 90% as singletons. The sample's treatment: roughly 20 received Ad26.COV2.S at low or high dose, single or two shots; 5 received placebo; per-sample allocation not given. Each sample was drawn 63 days after the first injection (of vaccine or placebo). This material consisted of peripheral blood, taken in a trial of Ad26.COV2.S vaccine versus placebo. These receptors were taken from a person aged 18-60 years who received the Ad26.COV2.S COVID-19 vaccine or a placebo.

The CDR3 here is CASSFSGTSYEQYF. The CDR3 DNA follows: TGTGCCAGCAGCTTTAGCGGGACGTCCTACGAGCAGTACTTC. The chain links TRBV7-2 to TRBJ2-7, with 8 bases lining up with TRBD2. Trimming removed 3 bases from V and 1 base from J; junction bases left unmatched: 2. Germline loops: CDR1 SGHTA, CDR2 FQGNSA. This CDR3 spans 14 amino acids. The complete variable domain, with remaining parts taken from reference TRBV7-2 and TRBJ2-7, reads GAGVSQSPSNKVTEKGKDVELRCDPISGHTALYWYRQSLGQGLEFLIYFQGNSAPDKSGLPSDRFSAERTGGSVSTLTIQRTQQEDSAVYLCASSFSGTSYEQYFGPGTRLTVT.

DNA for the CDR3: TGCGCCAGCGCCTACGGGACAGGGGCCTCCTACAATGAGCAGTTCTTC. Protein product: CASAYGTGASYNEQFF. The J gene is TRBJ2-1, the V gene TRBV5-1; 10 bases are shared with TRBD1. The CDR3 is 16 residues long. Trimming cost V 7 bases and J 0 bases; bases outside gene matches: 7. The germline V gene has CDR1 SGHRS and CDR2 YFSETQ.

The gene calls are TRBV3-1 (or the pseudogene TRBV3-2) and TRBJ1-2; 9 nucleotides line up with TRBD1. J was trimmed by 4 bases and V by 4 bases; bases with no gene match: 4. Germline V gives CDR1 LGHDT, CDR2 YNNKEL (reference sequence). The CDR3 loop spans 14 amino acids. CDR3 coding DNA: TGTGCCAGCAGCCTACGGACAGGGGTCTATGGCTACACCTTC. It encodes CASSLRTGVYGYTF.

CDR3 sequence (DNA): TGCGCCAGCAGCCTTAGACTAGCGGGGAGCACAGATACGCAGTATTTT. Residues: CASSLRLAGSTDTQYF. The rearrangement uses TRBV5-1 and TRBJ2-3; TRBD2 aligns across 11 bases. This CDR3 has 16 residues. V lost 4 bases to trimming and J lost 0 bases; unmatched junction nucleotides: 4. Germline-derived CDR1 and CDR2 are SGHRS and YFSETQ. The full variable domain, rest sourced from reference TRBV5-1 and TRBJ2-3, is KAGVTQTPRYLIKTRGQQVTLSCSPISGHRSVSWYQQTPGQGLQFLFEYFSETQRNKGNFPGRFSGRQFSNSRSEMNVSTLELGDSALYLCASSLRLAGSTDTQYFGPGTRLTVL.

V gene TRBV7-9 combines with J gene TRBJ2-3; 9 bases are shared with TRBD2. Germline V gene data show CDR1 as SEHNR and CDR2 as FQNEAQ (reference sequence). There are 16 residues in the CDR3. V lost 2 bases and J lost 5; bases outside the gene matches: 8. The CDR3 DNA reads TGTGCCAGCAGCTTAAGGGCGGGAGGGCCGGAAGATACGCAGTATTTT. This codes for CASSLRAGGPEDTQYF.

Concerning this clone itself: Additional DNA sequences in this sample encode the identical CDR3. The V and J genes are TRBV20-1 and TRBJ2-2; D gene uncertain. Deletions cut 1 base from V and 5 bases from J, with 2 bases between. The CDR3 is made up of 11 amino acids. The germline gives CDR1 DFQATT, CDR2 SNEGSKA (reference sequence). The CDR3 loop is CSARGTGELFF. The CDR3 bases are TGCAGTGCTAGAGGGACCGGGGAGCTGTTTTTT.

The chain uses TRBV4-3 and TRBJ2-5, with D unclear. The ends were cut back, 4 bases at V and 5 bases at J, with 11 bases in the middle. CDR1 and CDR2 (germline): LGHNA, YSLEER. The length of the CDR3 is 13 residues. The CDR3 loop is CASSPAVTETQYF. The CDR3 DNA follows: TGCGCCAGCAGCCCCGCTGTCACGGAGACCCAGTACTTC.

This chain uses TRBV14 with TRBJ2-2, with 9 positions matching TRBD1. Germline lookup yields CDR1 SGHDN and CDR2 FVKESK. V was pared by 4 bases and J by 7 bases, with 7 bases of the junction left unmatched. This CDR3 contains 15 residues. This CDR3 reads CASSPRDRVDGELFF. CDR3 nucleotides: TGTGCCAGCAGCCCTCGGGACAGGGTGGACGGGGAGCTGTTTTTT.

About this clone itself: This sample also contains other DNA sequences that code for the same CDR3. This chain links TRBV7-9 with TRBJ2-3, with 8 bases aligning to TRBD2. Germline V gene lookup returns CDR1 SEHNR and CDR2 FQNEAQ (reference sequence). V shed 3 bases, J shed 0 bases, and the junction held 2 bases outside the gene matches. This CDR3 has 15 residues. DNA of the CDR3: TGTGCCAGCAGCTTTAGCGGGACGAGCACAGATACGCAGTATTTT. It encodes CASSFSGTSTDTQYF.

On this clone itself: Other nucleotide sequences in the sample specify the same CDR3. The rearrangement joins TRBV12-3 or TRBV12-4 to TRBJ1-2; D call uncertain. The CDR3 totals 10 residues. V lost 6 bases and J 5 bases, leaving 4 bases between the germline ends. CDR3 protein: CASSLYGYTF. CDR3 in DNA: TGTGCCAGCAGCCTATATGGCTACACCTTC.

V is TRBV27 and J is TRBJ2-3; D tentatively fits TRBD1 or TRBD2 (5 bases each). From germline, CDR1 is MNHEY and CDR2 SMNVEV (reference sequence). CDR3 length: 17 residues. Trimming took 2 bases from V and 4 from J, leaving 19 bases between them. The CDR3 region is CASSLARDPTLSDTQYF. The CDR3 DNA follows: TGTGCCAGCAGTTTAGCCCGGGACCCAACCCTGTCAGATACGCAGTATTTT.

CDR3 DNA sequence: TGCAGGGCCGGACTAGCAGGTGAGCAGTTCTTC. As protein: CRAGLAGEQFF. V is TRBV20-1 and J is TRBJ2-1, with TRBD2 matching over 8 bases. CDR1 is DFQATT and CDR2 is SNEGSKA in the germline V gene (reference sequence). This CDR3 has 11 residues.

This clone came up a few times. The chain employs TRBV19 and TRBJ1-6, with 10 nucleotides matching TRBD1. Unmatched junction bases numbered 9, after V lost 3 bases and J lost 7 bases. This CDR3 has 17 residues. Per the germline V gene, CDR1 is LNHDA and CDR2 is SQIVND (reference sequence). The CDR3 reads CASSIPGTGAGNSPLHF. The CDR3 coding sequence is TGTGCCAGTAGTATCCCCGGGACAGGGGCAGGCAATTCACCCCTCCACTTT. Together with reference TRBV19 and TRBJ1-6, the CDR3 gives the full variable domain: DGGITQSPKYLFRKEGQNVTLSCEQNLNHDAMYWYRQDPGQGLRLIYYSQIVNDFQKGDIAEGYSVSREKKESFPLTVTSAQKNPTAFYLCASSIPGTGAGNSPLHFGNGTRLTVT.

The J gene is TRBJ1-4, the V gene TRBV3-1 (or the pseudogene TRBV3-2); D not resolved. V gave up 4 bases and J gave up 0 bases, with 12 bases separating them. The CDR3 length is 16 residues. Germline values: CDR1 LGHDT, CDR2 YNNKEL (reference sequence). CDR3 protein: CASSPPLATTNEKLFF. The CDR3 DNA reads TGTGCCAGCAGCCCCCCCTTGGCTACAACTAATGAAAAACTGTTTTTT.

The chain carries TRBV14 and TRBJ1-3; D is undetermined. Trimming cost V 5 bases and J 4 bases, with 6 bases left between them. The CDR3 extends over 12 amino acids. Germline V lookup: CDR1 SGHDN, CDR2 FVKESK. The CDR3 DNA sequence: TGTGCCAGCAGCTCTCAGGGAAACACCATATATTTT. Translation gives CASSSQGNTIYF.

V and J are TRBV5-1 and TRBJ1-1, with D uncertain. CDR1 is SGHRS and CDR2 is YFSETQ in the germline V gene. With 0 bases removed from V and 0 bases from J, the gap between germline ends came to 9 bases. This CDR3 spans 15 amino acids. CDR3: CASSLGSGLNTEAFF. CDR3 sequence (DNA): TGCGCCAGCAGCTTGGGGTCCGGATTGAACACTGAAGCTTTCTTT.

CDR3 nucleotide sequence: TGTGCCACCACAGACGGGGGGCTTGGGTCCTACGAGCAGTACTTC. Translated, it gives CATTDGGLGSYEQYF. This chain joins TRBV13 and TRBJ2-7; a possible D gene is TRBD2 (7 bases). Germline CDR1 reads PRHDT; CDR2 reads FYEKMQ (reference sequence). V was trimmed by 10 bases and J by 1 base, leaving 20 bases between them. This CDR3 is built from 15 residues.

The J gene is TRBJ2-5, the V gene TRBV29-1; TRBD1 might be the D (5 bases). The germline V gene has CDR1 SQVTM and CDR2 ANQGSEA. The ends were cut back, 7 bases at V and 5 bases at J, with 26 bases in the middle. The CDR3 is 16 amino acids. The chain's CDR3 is CSAPGLPGPPVETQYF. CDR3 DNA sequence: TGCAGCGCACCAGGGCTCCCGGGCCCCCCTGTGGAGACCCAGTACTTC.

This chain uses TRBV6-1 with TRBJ1-5, with unresolved D. V was cut by 0 bases and J by 7 bases, with 16 bases left in between. In germline, CDR1 is MNHNS, CDR2 SASEGT. The CDR3 is 16 amino acids. The CDR3 DNA reads as TGTGCCAGCAGTGAAGCGCGGTGGGGTGGAGGGCAGCCCCAGCATTTT. Amino acids: CASSEARWGGGQPQHF.

The genes are TRBV29-1 and TRBJ1-2; TRBD1 might be the D (6 bases). CDR3 length: 11 amino acids. The germline V gene has CDR1 SQVTM and CDR2 ANQGSEA. Trimming pared 2 bases from V and 5 bases from J, leaving 6 bases between. Written as DNA, the CDR3 is TGCAGCGTTGAAACAGGGTATGGCTACACCTTC. Translating it yields CSVETGYGYTF.

The chain links TRBV5-4 to TRBJ1-2, with 9 bases lining up with TRBD1. V lost 4 bases to trimming and J lost 5 bases; unmatched junction nucleotides: 12. CDR3 length: 16 residues. Germline V gives CDR1 SGHNT, CDR2 YYREEE (reference sequence). CDR3 coding DNA: TGTGCCAGCAGCCCGACGACTGACAGGGGGAGGTATGGCTACACCTTC. Amino acid sequence: CASSPTTDRGRYGYTF.

The CDR3 bases are TGCAGCGCTCCGGACAGGGGCGGCTATGGCTACACCTTC. It translates to CSAPDRGGYGYTF. This chain joins TRBV29-1 and TRBJ1-2, with TRBD1 identical over 9 bases. The CDR3 loop spans 13 amino acids. Germline lookup yields CDR1 SQVTM and CDR2 ANQGSEA. With 7 bases clipped from V and 4 bases from J, the junction kept 7 bases outside the gene matches.